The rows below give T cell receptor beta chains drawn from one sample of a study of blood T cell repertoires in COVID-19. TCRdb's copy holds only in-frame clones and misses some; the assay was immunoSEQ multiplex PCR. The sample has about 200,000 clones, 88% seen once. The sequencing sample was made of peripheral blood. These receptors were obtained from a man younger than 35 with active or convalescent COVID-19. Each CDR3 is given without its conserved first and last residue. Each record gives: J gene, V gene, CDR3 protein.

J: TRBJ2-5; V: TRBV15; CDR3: ATGGQETQY
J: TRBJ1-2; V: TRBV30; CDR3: AWSVVEWDRGNYGYT
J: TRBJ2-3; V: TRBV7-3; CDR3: ASSLGLAGPRTDTQY
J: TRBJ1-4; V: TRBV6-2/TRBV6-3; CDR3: ASSLNREKLF
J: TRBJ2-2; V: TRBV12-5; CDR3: ASGLAGPGNTGELF
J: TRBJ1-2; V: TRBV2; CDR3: ASSERTGNYGYT
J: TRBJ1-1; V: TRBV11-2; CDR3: ASSVPGQPNTEAF
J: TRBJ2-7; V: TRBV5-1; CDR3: ASSPGQGAYEQY
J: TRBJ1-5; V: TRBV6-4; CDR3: ASNPGQGARGQPQH
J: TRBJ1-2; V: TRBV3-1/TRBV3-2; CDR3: ASSQKQGAYGYT
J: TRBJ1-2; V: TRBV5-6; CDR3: ASSPTLGQGVSGYT
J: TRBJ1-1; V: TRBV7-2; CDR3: ASSLGQVGGLNTEAF
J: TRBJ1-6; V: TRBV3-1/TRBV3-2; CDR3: ASSQAGRTGFESPLH